The 31 T cell receptor beta chains listed next were all sequenced from one sample in a study of beta chain features in type 1 diabetes. Expressed TCRB transcripts were sequenced, since all the RNA that had been isolated was reverse transcribed. Some clones are missing from TCRdb's copy, which holds only in-frame ones; the method was immunoSEQ multiplex PCR. The table has 240,000 or so clones, 68% seen once; the top ten hold about 0.05%. Input material: naive CD4+ T cells from blood. All receptors derive from a man aged 25 to 40 in good health.

The J gene is TRBJ2-7, the V gene TRBV14; D is possibly TRBD2 (6 bases). V was shortened by 3 bases and J by 7 bases, with 19 bases between the two germline ends. Looked up from germline, CDR1 is SGHDN and CDR2 is FVKESK. The CDR3 is made up of 15 amino acids. CDR3 region: CASSHPGPGVREQYF. The CDR3 nucleotides are TGTGCCAGCAGCCACCCCGGTCCGGGGGTTAGAGAGCAGTACTTC.

The chain recombines TRBV23-1 with TRBJ2-5; possibly TRBD2 for D (6 bases). TRBV23-1 falls under the ORF class, with uncertain function. Trimming removed 0 bases from V and 1 base from J, with 9 bases in between. The CDR3 loop spans 15 amino acids. CDR3 amino acids: CASSQSEGGQETQYF. The DNA of the CDR3 is TGCGCCAGCAGTCAATCGGAGGGAGGCCAAGAGACCCAGTACTTC.

The rearrangement joins TRBV4-3 to TRBJ2-7; 7 bases match TRBD2. V lost 2 bases, J lost 2 bases, and 6 bases stayed unmatched. The CDR3 spans 15 residues. Germline V gives CDR1 LGHNA, CDR2 YSLEER. CDR3 sequence reads: CASSQLTSAAYEQYF. CDR3 bases: TGCGCCAGCAGCCAACTCACTAGCGCAGCCTACGAGCAGTACTTC.

The genes are TRBV7-2 and TRBJ1-6, with D unclear. The CDR3 loop spans 12 amino acids. Per the germline V gene, CDR1 is SGHTA and CDR2 is FQGNSA. The V gene lost 0 bases and the J gene lost 10 bases, with 4 bases spanning the gap. In DNA form, the CDR3 reads TGTGCCAGCAGCTTAGCGGTCTCACCCCTCCACTTT. It specifies CASSLAVSPLHF.

J is TRBJ2-6 and V is TRBV7-2; D remains unclear. CDR1 and CDR2 from the germline V gene are SGHTA and FQGNSA. With 3 bases removed from V and 0 bases from J, the gap between germline ends came to 3 bases. The CDR3 extends over 14 amino acids. The CDR3 here is CASSFLSGANVLTF. CDR3 sequence (DNA): TGTGCCAGCAGCTTCCTCTCTGGGGCCAACGTCCTGACTTTC.

This clone was recorded once. This rearrangement joins TRBV2 to TRBJ1-1; weak D call: TRBD1 (5 bases). Between the trimmed V and J ends, which lost 4 bases and 1 base, there was a span of 10 bases. The CDR3 length is 14 residues. The germline gives CDR1 SNHLY, CDR2 FYNNEI. This CDR3 is CASSVKGPNTEAFF. As DNA, the CDR3 is TGTGCCAGCAGTGTAAAGGGACCGAACACTGAAGCTTTCTTT.

The genes are TRBV29-1 and TRBJ1-2; TRBD1 aligns across 8 bases. Trimming removed 2 bases from V and 8 bases from J; junction bases left unmatched: 7. The CDR3 has 13 amino acids. Germline V gives CDR1 SQVTM, CDR2 ANQGSEA. The CDR3 DNA reads TGCAGCGTTGAATGGTACGGGACAGGAGGCTACACCTTC. Encoded protein: CSVEWYGTGGYTF.

The V and J genes are TRBV30 and TRBJ2-1; D possibly corresponds to TRBD2 (6 bases). The V gene's germline CDR1 is GTSNPN and CDR2 SVGIG (reference sequence). V lost 1 base to trimming and J lost 0 bases, with 13 bases between them. The CDR3 length is 16 residues. DNA for the CDR3: TGTGCCTGGAGTGCACCGCTGCGGGACTCCTACAATGAGCAGTTCTTC. This translates into CAWSAPLRDSYNEQFF.

This clone came up a few times. J is TRBJ2-7 and V is TRBV7-9; 8 bases align to TRBD2. J gave up 7 bases and V 1 base, and 0 bases lay outside the gene matches. This CDR3 region has 12 residues. Germline V lookup: CDR1 SEHNR, CDR2 FQNEAQ (reference sequence). The CDR3 DNA follows: TGTGCCAGCAGCTTAGGCGGGAGGGAGCAGTACTTC. Protein sequence: CASSLGGREQYF.

The CDR3 DNA follows: TGCAGCGCTGGGACAGGGGCCAATAATGAAAAACTGTTTTTT. Translating it yields CSAGTGANNEKLFF. The gene calls are TRBV29-1 and TRBJ1-4; the match to TRBD1 covers 10 bases. The CDR3 loop spans 14 amino acids. Germline values: CDR1 SQVTM, CDR2 ANQGSEA. After removal of 7 bases from V and 4 bases from J, the junction contained 6 bases not matched to a gene.

In this sample, this clone turned up a few times. The chain has TRBV30 and TRBJ2-7; 12 bases are shared with TRBD1. The J segment lost 5 bases and the V segment lost 1 base, leaving 9 bases of the junction unmatched. This CDR3 is built from 16 residues. CDR1 and CDR2 from the germline V gene are GTSNPN and SVGIG (reference sequence). The CDR3 coding sequence is TGTGCCTGGAGTGGCGCGGGACAGGGGGCCCCCAACGAGCAGTACTTC. Residues: CAWSGAGQGAPNEQYF.

This clone was seen only a few times. V gene TRBV29-1 combines with J gene TRBJ2-1; D is unclear. CDR3 length equals 11 residues. CDR1 is SQVTM and CDR2 is ANQGSEA in the germline V gene. V was trimmed by 6 bases and J by 9 bases, leaving 12 bases between them. The CDR3 here is CSVAESAEQFF. DNA of the CDR3: TGCAGCGTAGCAGAGTCAGCTGAGCAGTTCTTC.

The rearrangement uses TRBV9 and TRBJ2-7; D possibly corresponds to TRBD1 (5 bases). Trimming pared 3 bases from V and 5 bases from J, leaving 18 bases between. The CDR3 is 15 residues long. Germline CDR1 SGDLS, CDR2 YYNGEE. CDR3 protein: CASSALGQGWDEQYF. DNA for the CDR3: TGTGCCAGCAGCGCCCTCGGGCAGGGATGGGACGAGCAGTACTTC.

V and J are TRBV10-3 and TRBJ2-5, with a tentative D call TRBD2 (5 bases). V dropped 5 bases and J dropped 5 bases, with 9 bases sitting between them. The germline V gene has CDR1 ENHRY and CDR2 SYGVKD. The CDR3 extends over 12 amino acids. Here the CDR3 reads CAISTSPETQYF. As DNA, the CDR3 is TGTGCCATCAGTACTAGTCCGGAGACCCAGTACTTC.

The chain recombines TRBV30 with TRBJ2-2; no clear D gene. The germline V gene encodes CDR1 GTSNPN and CDR2 SVGIG (reference sequence). CDR3 length: 14 amino acids. Trimming shortened V by 3 bases and J by 6 bases, and 14 bases separated the two germline ends. This CDR3 reads CAWRMGTLPGELFF. As DNA, the CDR3 is TGTGCCTGGAGAATGGGTACCCTGCCCGGGGAGCTGTTTTTT.

The chain recombines TRBV30 with TRBJ2-1; TRBD2 matches 9 bases. This CDR3 comprises 17 residues. The J segment lost 2 bases and the V segment lost 2 bases, leaving 10 bases of the junction unmatched. The germline V gene encodes CDR1 GTSNPN and CDR2 SVGIG (reference sequence). This CDR3 reads CAWSRSLTSGAYNEQFF. The CDR3 bases are TGTGCCTGGAGTCGCTCCTTGACTAGCGGAGCCTACAATGAGCAGTTCTTC.

The chain recombines TRBV5-1 with TRBJ2-2, with D perhaps TRBD2 (5 bases). V was shortened by 1 base and J by 4 bases, with 14 bases between the two germline ends. CDR1 and CDR2 from the germline V gene are SGHRS and YFSETQ. The CDR3 totals 16 residues. The CDR3 sequence: CASSLSLLAATGELFF. CDR3 sequence (DNA): TGCGCCAGCAGCTTGTCCCTCCTAGCTGCCACCGGGGAGCTGTTTTTT.

To note about this clone: Other DNA sequences in this specimen translate into the identical CDR3. J is TRBJ2-5 and V is TRBV7-2, with unresolved D. Per germline, CDR1 SGHTA and CDR2 FQGNSA. Trimming shortened V by 5 bases and J by 5 bases, and 6 bases separated the two germline ends. This CDR3 contains 11 residues. CDR3 in amino acids: CASSPSETQYF. The CDR3 DNA sequence: TGTGCCAGCAGCCCTAGTGAGACCCAGTACTTC.

The chain links TRBV30 to TRBJ2-7, with a tentative D call TRBD1 (7 bases). Germline V lookup: CDR1 GTSNPN, CDR2 SVGIG (reference sequence). V was clipped by 1 base and J by 7 bases, with 17 bases between them. The CDR3 runs 14 residues. As DNA, the CDR3 is TGTGCCTGGAGTGCAGGAGGGGGCCCGAGGGAGCAGTACTTC. It specifies CAWSAGGGPREQYF.

The chain combines TRBV5-5 with TRBJ2-1, with 15 bases matching TRBD2. After removal of 2 bases from V and 7 bases from J, the junction contained 4 bases not matched to a gene. Looked up from germline, CDR1 is SGHKS and CDR2 is YYEKEE (reference sequence). The CDR3 loop spans 16 amino acids. The CDR3 reads CASSLGLAGGYNEQFF. CDR3 DNA: TGTGCCAGCAGCTTAGGACTAGCGGGAGGGTATAATGAGCAGTTCTTC.

The chain employs TRBV30 and TRBJ2-3; D is undetermined. Germline V gives CDR1 GTSNPN, CDR2 SVGIG (reference sequence). V lost 2 bases to trimming and J lost 2 bases, with 14 bases between them. The CDR3 sequence is 15 residues long. Written as DNA, the CDR3 is TGTGCCTGGAGTCTCGCCGACACCCTCACAGATACGCAGTATTTT. It yields the protein CAWSLADTLTDTQYF.

In this sample, this clone turned up a few times. The CDR3 DNA sequence: TGCGCCAGCAGCTTGGGATGGGAGACCCAGTACTTC. As protein: CASSLGWETQYF. The chain uses TRBV5-1 and TRBJ2-5; D is unresolved. Deletions cut 0 bases from V and 5 bases from J, with 5 bases between. Germline-derived CDR1 and CDR2 are SGHRS and YFSETQ. CDR3 length: 12 amino acids.

This clone has just one count. The CDR3 region has the DNA TGTGCCAGCAGCTTAGCGCGGGACACAGATACGCAGTATTTT. It translates to CASSLARDTDTQYF. V and J are TRBV11-2 and TRBJ2-3; the D gene is possibly TRBD2 (6 bases). CDR3 length: 14 amino acids. Trimming took 1 base from V and 2 from J, leaving 7 bases between them. Looked up from germline, CDR1 is SGHAT and CDR2 is FQNNGV.

This sequence joins TRBV6-1 and TRBJ2-1; unclear D gene. V lost 6 bases and J 5 bases, leaving 11 bases between the germline ends. The germline gives CDR1 MNHNS, CDR2 SASEGT. The CDR3 is 13 residues long. The CDR3 sequence: CASSALGDNEQFF. CDR3 DNA: TGTGCCAGCAGCGCACTTGGAGACAATGAGCAGTTCTTC.

The CDR3 sequence is CASSLDGRAIDTQYF. Here the CDR3 DNA reads TGCGCCAGCAGCTTGGACGGGAGGGCCATAGATACGCAGTATTTT. The rearrangement joins TRBV5-1 to TRBJ2-3; TRBD2 matches at 8 bases. There are 15 residues in the CDR3. Trimming cost V 0 bases and J 5 bases; bases outside gene matches: 5. From germline, CDR1 is SGHRS and CDR2 YFSETQ.

In DNA form, the CDR3 reads TGTGCCTGGAGTCCACTAGCGGGTGGGTACAATGAGCAGTTCTTC. This gives the protein CAWSPLAGGYNEQFF. The rearrangement uses TRBV30 and TRBJ2-1, with TRBD2 matching 9 bases. The J segment lost 4 bases and the V segment lost 2 bases, leaving 6 bases of the junction unmatched. This CDR3 has 15 amino acids. Germline V gene data show CDR1 as GTSNPN and CDR2 as SVGIG (reference sequence).

V and J are TRBV28 and TRBJ1-2; D may be TRBD1 (5 bases). CDR1 is MDHEN, CDR2 SYDVKM, per germline. This CDR3 contains 13 residues. V lost 10 bases and J lost 4, with 16 bases in between. The CDR3 bases are TGTGCCACCTCAAGGGGCACTACCTATGGCTACACCTTC. It codes for CATSRGTTYGYTF.

This clone appeared a single time. V is TRBV29-1 and J is TRBJ2-1; D gene ambiguous. This CDR3 has 14 amino acids. Germline lookup yields CDR1 SQVTM and CDR2 ANQGSEA. V was cut by 4 bases and J by 4 bases, with 14 bases left in between. CDR3 bases: TGCAGCGTTGCTGGGCAGGTAGCATACAATGAGCAGTTCTTC. This sequence encodes CSVAGQVAYNEQFF.

The chain joins TRBV10-2 to TRBJ2-5; D is unclear. Per germline, CDR1 WSHSY and CDR2 SAAADI. Trimming shortened V by 6 bases and J by 4 bases, and 18 bases separated the two germline ends. This CDR3 has 15 amino acids. CDR3 in amino acids: CASSRLRGSGETQYF. The CDR3 bases are TGCGCCAGCAGCCGCTTACGAGGATCCGGAGAGACCCAGTACTTC.

As concerns this clone: An end of the junction differs from the germline gene, which may be a read error. This chain connects TRBV28 to TRBJ2-1, with unresolved D. The CDR3 length is 12 residues. Germline V gives CDR1 MDHEN, CDR2 SYDVKM. CDR3 sequence reads: CASSVIYSEQFF. The CDR3 coding sequence is TGTGCCAGCAGTGTGATATACAGTGAGCAGTTCTTC.

The chain has TRBV29-1 and TRBJ2-2, with D tentatively TRBD2 (6 bases). Germline V gene sequence: CDR1 SQVTM, CDR2 ANQGSEA. Trimming cost V 6 bases and J 0 bases, with 14 bases left between them. The CDR3 loop spans 15 amino acids. Written as DNA, the CDR3 is TGCAGCGTGGGGCGGCGGGGACCGAACACCGGGGAGCTGTTTTTT. Encoded protein: CSVGRRGPNTGELFF.